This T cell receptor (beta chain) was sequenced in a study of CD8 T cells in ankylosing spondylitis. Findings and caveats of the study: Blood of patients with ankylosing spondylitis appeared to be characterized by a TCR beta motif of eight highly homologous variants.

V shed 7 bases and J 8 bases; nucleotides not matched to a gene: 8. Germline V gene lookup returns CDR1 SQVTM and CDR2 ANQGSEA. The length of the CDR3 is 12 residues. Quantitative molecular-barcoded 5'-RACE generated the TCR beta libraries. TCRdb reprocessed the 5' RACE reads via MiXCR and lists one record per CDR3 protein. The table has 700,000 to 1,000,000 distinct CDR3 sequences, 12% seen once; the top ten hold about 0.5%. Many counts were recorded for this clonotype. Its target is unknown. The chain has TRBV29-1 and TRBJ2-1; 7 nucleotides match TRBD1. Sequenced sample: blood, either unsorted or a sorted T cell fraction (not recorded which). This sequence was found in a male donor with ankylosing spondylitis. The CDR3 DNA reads TGCAGCGGCCAGACAGGGTCAGATGAGCAGTTCTTC. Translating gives CSGQTGSDEQFF.